This is a list of T cell receptor beta chains from one sample in a study of blood T cell repertoires in COVID-19. Repertoires were generated with immunoSEQ multiplex PCR, while TCRdb's copy carries only in-frame clones and drops some. There are 310,000 or so clones in the sample; about nine tenths occur only once, and about 1.1% lies in the top ten. The sample was PBMCs or T cells enriched from blood (not recorded which). These receptors were taken from a woman between 25 and 40 years old who had recovered from COVID-19. The CDR3 runs from the conserved cysteine through the conserved F or W. A D gene is named only where the DNA matches it firmly. For some rows the clone size is stated as once, few or many, or as a class when expanded; others skip it.

- TRBJ2-1 TRBD2 TRBV11-2 CASSLEGLAGHNEQFF TGTGCCAGCAGCTTAGAGGGACTAGCGGGACACAATGAGCAGTTCTTC
once TRBJ1-6 - TRBV7-2 CASSLVLDRSPLHF TGTGCCAGCAGCTTAGTCCTGGACAGATCACCCCTCCACTTT
- TRBJ1-3 - TRBV4-3 CASSLGQASSGNTIYF TGCGCCAGCAGCCTAGGCCAGGCGAGCTCTGGAAACACCATATATTTT
- TRBJ2-2 TRBD2 TRBV10-2 CASSVTAGGPGELFF TGCGCCAGCAGTGTTACAGCGGGAGGCCCCGGGGAGCTGTTTTTT
- TRBJ1-5 - TRBV5-1 CASSLEGSSNQPQHF TGCGCCAGCAGCTTGGAGGGGTCAAGCAATCAGCCCCAGCATTTT
- TRBJ2-1 - TRBV20-1 CSASLRLVNEQFF TGCAGTGCTAGTCTCCGACTAGTAAATGAGCAGTTCTTC
- TRBJ2-6 TRBD2 TRBV30 CASRGESYSGANVLTF TGTGCCTCCCGGGGGGAATCTTACTCTGGGGCCAACGTCCTGACTTTC
- TRBJ2-3 - TRBV5-4 CASSLGLARTDTQYF TGTGCCAGCAGCTTGGGGCTAGCGCGCACAGATACGCAGTATTTT
few TRBJ2-2 TRBD2 TRBV5-1 CASSLGLAGLNTGELFF TGCGCCAGCAGCTTGGGACTAGCGGGATTGAACACCGGGGAGCTGTTTTTT
- TRBJ2-7 TRBD1 TRBV9 CASSVVGQGSEQYF TGTGCCAGCAGCGTAGTAGGACAGGGGTCCGAGCAGTACTTC
- TRBJ2-5 TRBD2 TRBV7-2 CASSLSSGSWETQYF TGTGCCAGCAGCTTATCGAGCGGGAGCTGGGAGACCCAGTACTTC
- TRBJ2-7 TRBD1 TRBV6-5 CASLQSGTGNGEQYF TGTGCCAGCTTGCAATCCGGGACAGGCAACGGCGAGCAGTACTTC
- TRBJ1-6 - TRBV11-2 CASSLTGRSSPLHF TGTGCCAGCAGCTTAACAGGGCGCAGTTCACCCCTCCACTTT
- TRBJ2-3 TRBD2 TRBV7-9 CASTLAGFTDTQYF TGTGCCAGCACCCTAGCGGGCTTCACAGATACGCAGTATTTT
- TRBJ2-3 TRBD2 TRBV11-2 CASSLGHSKGGRMTDTQYF TGTGCCAGCAGCTTAGGCCACTCAAAGGGCGGGAGAATGACAGATACGCAGTATTTT
- TRBJ2-3 TRBD2 TRBV27 CASSSPISGRTSFTNTQYF TGTGCCAGCAGTTCCCCCATTAGCGGGAGGACTTCCTTCACGAATACGCAGTATTTT
- TRBJ2-2 - TRBV7-8 CASSLKGTGELFF TGTGCCAGCAGCCTCAAGGGGACCGGGGAGCTGTTTTTT
- TRBJ1-1 - TRBV12-1 CASSGGQTNTEAFF TGTGCCAGCAGCGGCGGACAGACGAACACTGAAGCTTTCTTT
few TRBJ1-2 TRBD1 TRBV25-1 CASRTGQMHGYTF TGTGCCAGCAGGACGGGACAGATGCATGGCTACACCTTC
- TRBJ1-1 - TRBV3-1/TRBV3-2 CASSTRRKGSTEAFF TGTGCCAGCAGCACACGGAGGAAGGGCTCCACTGAAGCTTTCTTT
- TRBJ2-3 - TRBV9 CASSTRPGADTQYF TGTGCCAGCAGCACCCGACCAGGCGCAGATACGCAGTATTTT
few TRBJ1-2 - TRBV18 CASSPNDIYGYTF TGTGCCAGCTCCCCCAATGACATCTATGGCTACACCTTC
- TRBJ2-2 TRBD1 TRBV5-1 CASSLAPGQGAMGTGELFF TGCGCCAGCAGCTTGGCCCCAGGACAGGGGGCAATGGGGACCGGGGAGCTGTTTTTT
- TRBJ1-5 TRBD1 TRBV3-1/TRBV3-2 CASSQVPGQGPSDQPQHF TGTGCCAGCAGCCAAGTCCCGGGACAGGGGCCATCTGATCAGCCCCAGCATTTT
- TRBJ2-2 TRBD2 TRBV15 CATSRDAGGRTGELFF TGTGCCACCAGCAGAGATGCGGGGGGCCGGACCGGGGAGCTGTTTTTT
- TRBJ1-2 - TRBV5-1 CASKVESVDYGYTF TGCGCCAGCAAGGTGGAGAGCGTCGACTATGGCTACACCTTC
- TRBJ2-7 TRBD1 TRBV7-9 CASSLGPGQGPYEQYF TGTGCCAGCAGCTTAGGGCCGGGACAGGGTCCCTACGAGCAGTACTTC
- TRBJ2-4 - TRBV2 CASSPTGVEAKNIQYF TGTGCCAGCAGTCCGACGGGTGTTGAAGCCAAAAACATTCAGTACTTC
- TRBJ2-3 - TRBV7-3 CASSLGGWADTQYF TGTGCCAGCAGCTTAGGAGGGTGGGCAGATACGCAGTATTTT
- TRBJ2-1 - TRBV5-4 CASSYAGQTYNEQFF TGTGCCAGCAGCTACGCGGGACAGACGTACAATGAGCAGTTCTTC
- TRBJ1-5 TRBD1 TRBV7-8 CASSPRTGKYQPQHF TGTGCCAGCAGCCCCCGGACAGGGAAATATCAGCCCCAGCATTTT
- TRBJ1-2 - TRBV7-9 CASSLSGDGYTF TGTGCCAGCAGCCTTTCGGGGGATGGCTACACCTTC
- TRBJ2-5 - TRBV10-3 CAIGRGQETQYF TGTGCCATCGGAAGAGGACAAGAGACCCAGTACTTC
- TRBJ2-7 - TRBV21-1 CASSAGTGFTSYEQYF TGTGCCAGCAGCGCTGGGACAGGATTTACCTCCTACGAGCAGTACTTC
once TRBJ2-1 TRBD2 TRBV28 CASESALAGDYNEQFF TGTGCCAGCGAGAGCGCTCTAGCGGGAGATTACAATGAGCAGTTCTTC
- TRBJ2-3 TRBD1 TRBV19 CASRSDRGRSNTDTQYF TGTGCCAGTAGATCGGACAGGGGGCGGTCAAACACAGATACGCAGTATTTT
- TRBJ1-5 TRBD1 TRBV19 CASSIDGQGSNQPQHF TGTGCCAGTAGTATAGACGGACAGGGAAGCAATCAGCCCCAGCATTTT
once TRBJ1-1 - TRBV11-2 CASSLDLSAEAFF TGTGCCAGCAGCTTAGATTTGTCGGCTGAAGCTTTCTTT
once TRBJ2-3 TRBD2 TRBV10-3 CAIRGGGGTDTQYF TGTGCCATCAGGGGCGGGGGGGGCACAGATACGCAGTATTTT
few TRBJ2-2 - TRBV19 CASSTPPRWRLNTGELFF TGTGCCAGTAGCACTCCCCCGCGTTGGCGGTTGAACACCGGGGAGCTGTTTTTT
- TRBJ2-3 - TRBV7-9 CASSPSSIDTQYF TGTGCCAGCAGCCCGAGCTCCATAGATACGCAGTATTTT
- TRBJ2-3 TRBD2 TRBV13 CASSSGLAGRTDTQYF TGTGCCAGCAGCTCCGGACTAGCGGGTCGCACAGATACGCAGTATTTT
few TRBJ1-2 - TRBV5-1 CASSEPTGSNGYTF TGCGCCAGCAGCGAACCTACAGGGAGCAATGGCTACACCTTC
- TRBJ2-1 - TRBV19 CASSIRGYNEQFF TGTGCCAGTAGTATAAGGGGCTACAATGAGCAGTTCTTC
- TRBJ1-4 - TRBV28 CASSLLGGGSRKTVF TGTGCCAGCAGTTTGCTGGGAGGAGGTTCGCGAAAAACTGTTTTT
- TRBJ1-1 - TRBV6-1 CASSEEGQRNTEAFF TGTGCCAGCAGTGAAGAAGGACAGAGGAACACTGAAGCTTTCTTT
- TRBJ2-5 TRBD1 TRBV7-9 CASSLGQGSGEETQYF TGTGCCAGCAGCTTAGGACAGGGGAGTGGGGAGGAGACCCAGTACTTC
- TRBJ2-5 TRBD2 TRBV28 CASRPTGLAYETQYF TGTGCCAGCAGACCCACGGGACTAGCTTATGAGACCCAGTACTTC
- TRBJ2-6 - TRBV27 CASGRSGANVLTF TGTGCCAGCGGGAGATCTGGGGCCAACGTCCTGACTTTC
- TRBJ2-1 TRBD1 TRBV27 CASSSGGIYNEQFF TGTGCCAGCAGCTCAGGGGGCATTTACAATGAGCAGTTCTTC
once TRBJ2-7 - TRBV23-1 CASPDSSYEQYF TGCGCCAGTCCTGATAGCTCCTACGAGCAGTACTTC
- TRBJ2-2 TRBD2 TRBV6-4 CASSAATPASGRARTGELFF TGTGCCAGCAGTGCCGCCACCCCAGCTAGCGGGAGGGCCAGGACCGGGGAGCTGTTTTTT
- TRBJ2-7 - TRBV5-1 CASSSGGTSDEQYF TGCGCCAGCAGCTCTGGTGGGACATCGGACGAGCAGTACTTC
once TRBJ2-6 - TRBV6-5 CASSNLGANVLTF TGTGCCAGCAGTAATTTAGGGGCCAACGTCCTGACTTTC
- TRBJ2-2 - TRBV10-2 CASSERYGKNTGELFF TGCGCCAGCAGTGAGCGATACGGGAAGAACACCGGGGAGCTGTTTTTT
- TRBJ1-1 - TRBV9 CASSVSPGMNTEAFF TGTGCCAGCAGCGTATCTCCGGGGATGAACACTGAAGCTTTCTTT
- TRBJ2-1 - TRBV5-1 CASSSWASAVVNEQFF TGCGCCAGCAGCAGCTGGGCTAGCGCGGTTGTCAATGAGCAGTTCTTC
- TRBJ2-7 TRBD2 TRBV19 CASSRAGGPYEQYF TGTGCCAGTAGTAGAGCGGGAGGGCCCTACGAGCAGTACTTC
- TRBJ2-1 - TRBV2 CASSELTEEQFF TGTGCCAGCAGTGAACTTACTGAGGAGCAGTTCTTC
once TRBJ2-5 - TRBV5-1 CASSAEGWRETQYF TGCGCCAGCAGCGCGGAGGGATGGCGGGAGACCCAGTACTTC